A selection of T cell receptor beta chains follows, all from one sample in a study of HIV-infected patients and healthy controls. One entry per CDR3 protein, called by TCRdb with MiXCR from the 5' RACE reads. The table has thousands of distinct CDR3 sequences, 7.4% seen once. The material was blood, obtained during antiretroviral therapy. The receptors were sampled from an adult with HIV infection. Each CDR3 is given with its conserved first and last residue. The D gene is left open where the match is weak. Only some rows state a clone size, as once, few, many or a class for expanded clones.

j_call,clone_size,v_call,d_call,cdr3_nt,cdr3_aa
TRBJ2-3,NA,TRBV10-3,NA,TGTGCCACGGGGGACGACAGGGCCACAGATACGCAGTATTTT,CATGDDRATDTQYF
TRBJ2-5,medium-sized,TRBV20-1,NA,TGCAGTGCTACTCCAGACACGGACCAAGAGACCCAGTACTTC,CSATPDTDQETQYF
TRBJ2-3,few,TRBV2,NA,TGTGCCAGCAATAGCTTTCGAGATACGCAGTATTTT,CASNSFRDTQYF
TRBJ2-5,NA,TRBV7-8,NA,TGTGCCAGCAGCGGGCCTAGGTACCCTCAAGAGACCCAGTACTTC,CASSGPRYPQETQYF
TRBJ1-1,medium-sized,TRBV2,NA,TGTGCCAGCAGTGATGGTGAAGCTTTCTTT,CASSDGEAFF
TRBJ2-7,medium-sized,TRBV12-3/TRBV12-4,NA,TGTGCCAGCAGTCCCCGGCCTGACGAGCAGTACTTC,CASSPRPDEQYF
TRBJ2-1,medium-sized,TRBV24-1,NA,TGTGCCACCGGGGGCCCGGGGGTCGTCTCCTACAATGAGCAGTTCTTC,CATGGPGVVSYNEQFF
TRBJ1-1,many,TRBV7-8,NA,TGTGCCAGCAGCTTAGCGGGCTCCACCCGTGAAGCTTTCTTT,CASSLAGSTREAFF
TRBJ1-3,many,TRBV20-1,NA,TGCAGTGCTAGAGATAGGCGGTCCTCTGGAAACACCATATATTTT,CSARDRRSSGNTIYF
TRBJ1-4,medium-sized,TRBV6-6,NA,TGTGCCAGCAGCCCCTTTGCAGGGGTGACTAATGAAAAACTGTTTTTT,CASSPFAGVTNEKLFF
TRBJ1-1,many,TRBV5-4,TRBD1,TGTGCCAGCAGTCACGACAGGGACACTGAAGCTTTCTTT,CASSHDRDTEAFF
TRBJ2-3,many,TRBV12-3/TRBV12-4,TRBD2,TGTGCCAGCAGTTCACTAGCGGAGGCCACAGATACGCAGTATTTT,CASSSLAEATDTQYF
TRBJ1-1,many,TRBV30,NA,TGTGCCTGGGCTCGGGACACTGAAGCTTTCTTT,CAWARDTEAFF
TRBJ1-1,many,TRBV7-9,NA,TGTGCCAGCAGCTTAGAAGGAGGGAACACTGAAGCTTTCTTT,CASSLEGGNTEAFF
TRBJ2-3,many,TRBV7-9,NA,TGTGCCAGCAGCTGGGGGCCGGATACGCAGTATTTT,CASSWGPDTQYF
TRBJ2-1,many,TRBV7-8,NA,TGTGCCAGCAGCCTACGGACCGCTGGGGCCTCCTACAATGAGCAGTTCTTC,CASSLRTAGASYNEQFF
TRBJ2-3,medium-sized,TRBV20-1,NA,TGCAGTGCACCACGGACAGTTAGCACAGATACGCAGTATTTT,CSAPRTVSTDTQYF
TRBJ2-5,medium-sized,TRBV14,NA,TGTGCCAGCAGCCAAGTCCAGTTACAAGAGACCCAGTACTTC,CASSQVQLQETQYF
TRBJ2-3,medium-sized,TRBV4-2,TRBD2,TGTGCCAGCAGCTTCGGACTAGCGGTCACAGATACGCAGTATTTT,CASSFGLAVTDTQYF
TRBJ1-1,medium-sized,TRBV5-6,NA,TGTGCCAGCAGCTTGGAGGGGAACACTGAAGCTTTCTTT,CASSLEGNTEAFF
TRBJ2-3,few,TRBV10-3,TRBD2,TGTGCCATCAGTGGTTCTAGCGGATTCACAGATACGCAGTATTTT,CAISGSSGFTDTQYF
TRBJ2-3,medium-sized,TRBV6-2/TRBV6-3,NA,TGTGCCAGCAGCCCCAGGGACCGGTTCCCCACAGATACGCAGTATTTT,CASSPRDRFPTDTQYF